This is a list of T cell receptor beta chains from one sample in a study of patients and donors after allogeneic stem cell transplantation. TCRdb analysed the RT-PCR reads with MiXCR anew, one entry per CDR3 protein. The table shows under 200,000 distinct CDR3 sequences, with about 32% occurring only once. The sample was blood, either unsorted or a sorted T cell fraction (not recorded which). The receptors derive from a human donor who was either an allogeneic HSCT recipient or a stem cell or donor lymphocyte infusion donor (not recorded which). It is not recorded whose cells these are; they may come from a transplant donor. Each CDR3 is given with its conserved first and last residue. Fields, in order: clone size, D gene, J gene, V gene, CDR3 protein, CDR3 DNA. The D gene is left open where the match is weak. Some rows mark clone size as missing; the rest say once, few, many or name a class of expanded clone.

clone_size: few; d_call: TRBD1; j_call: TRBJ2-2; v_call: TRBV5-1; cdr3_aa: CASGRNRGNTGELFF; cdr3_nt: TGCGCTAGTGGTCGTAACAGGGGAAACACCGGGGAGCTGTTTTTT
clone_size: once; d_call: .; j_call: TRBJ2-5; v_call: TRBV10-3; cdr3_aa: CAISVVSKETQYF; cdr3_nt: TGTGCCATCAGTGTAGTTAGCAAGGAGACCCAGTACTTC
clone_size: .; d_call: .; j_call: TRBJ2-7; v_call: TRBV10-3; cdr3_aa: CAISEPGSEQYF; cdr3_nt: TGTGCCATCAGTGAGCCGGGCTCCGAGCAGTACTTC
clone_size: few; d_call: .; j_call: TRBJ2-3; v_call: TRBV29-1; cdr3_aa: CSVRTDTQYF; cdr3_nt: TGCAGCGTTAGGACAGATACGCAGTATTTT
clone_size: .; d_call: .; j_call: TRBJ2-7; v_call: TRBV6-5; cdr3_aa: CASVIRRDEQYF; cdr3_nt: TGTGCCAGCGTAATAAGGAGGGATGAGCAGTACTTC
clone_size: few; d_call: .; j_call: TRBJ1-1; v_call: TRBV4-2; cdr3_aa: CASSPGGHTEAFF; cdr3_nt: TGTGCCAGCAGCCCGGGGGGGCACACTGAAGCTTTCTTT
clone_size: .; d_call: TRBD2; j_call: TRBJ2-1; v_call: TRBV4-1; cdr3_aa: CASSRLGGALDEQFF; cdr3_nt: TGCGCCAGCAGTCGGTTGGGAGGGGCGCTGGATGAGCAGTTCTTC
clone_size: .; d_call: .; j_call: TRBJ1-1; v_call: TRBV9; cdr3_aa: CASSVDGSTEAFF; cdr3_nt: TGTGCCAGCAGCGTAGACGGTTCCACTGAAGCTTTCTTT
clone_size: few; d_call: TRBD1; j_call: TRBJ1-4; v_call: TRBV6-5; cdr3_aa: CASSPAGQGTNEKLFF; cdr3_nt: TGTGCCAGCAGTCCTGCTGGACAGGGCACTAATGAAAAACTGTTTTTT
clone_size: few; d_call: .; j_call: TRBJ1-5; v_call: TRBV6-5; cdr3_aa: CASSYESNQPQHF; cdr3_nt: TGTGCCAGCAGTTACGAAAGCAATCAGCCCCAGCATTTT
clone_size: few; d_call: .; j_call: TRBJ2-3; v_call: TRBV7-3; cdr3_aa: CASSEEGADTQYF; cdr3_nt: TGTGCCAGCAGCGAGGAGGGGGCAGATACGCAGTATTTT
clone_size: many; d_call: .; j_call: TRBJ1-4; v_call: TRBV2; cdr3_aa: CASSASAATNEKLFF; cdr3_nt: TGTGCCAGCAGTGCGAGCGCAGCAACTAATGAAAAACTGTTTTTT
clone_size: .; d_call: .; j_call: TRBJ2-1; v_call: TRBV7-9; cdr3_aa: CASSQTYEQFF; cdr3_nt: TGTGCCAGCAGCCAGACATATGAGCAGTTCTTC
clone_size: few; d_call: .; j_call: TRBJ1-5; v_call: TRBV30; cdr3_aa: CAWSHGGGHGNQPQHF; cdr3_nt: TGTGCCTGGAGTCACGGGGGGGGCCATGGCAATCAGCCCCAGCATTTT
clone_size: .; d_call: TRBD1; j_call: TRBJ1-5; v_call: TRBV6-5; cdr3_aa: CASSFSGTGNQPQHF; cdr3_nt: TGTGCCAGCAGTTTCTCCGGGACAGGGAACCAGCCCCAGCATTTT
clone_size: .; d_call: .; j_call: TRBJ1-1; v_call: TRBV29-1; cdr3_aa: CSVEGGWNTEAFF; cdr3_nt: TGCAGCGTTGAAGGGGGTTGGAACACTGAAGCTTTCTTT
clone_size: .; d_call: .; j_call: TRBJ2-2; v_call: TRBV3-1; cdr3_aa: CASSHGPNTGELFF; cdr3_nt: TGTGCCAGCAGCCACGGGCCGAACACCGGGGAGCTGTTTTTT
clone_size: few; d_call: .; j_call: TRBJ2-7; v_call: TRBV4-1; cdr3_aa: CASSPLEGDVGYEQYF; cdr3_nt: TGCGCCAGCAGCCCACTGGAGGGGGATGTAGGATACGAGCAGTACTTC
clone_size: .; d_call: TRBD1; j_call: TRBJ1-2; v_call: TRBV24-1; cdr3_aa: CATSDRDGYTF; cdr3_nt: TGTGCCACCAGCGACAGGGATGGCTACACCTTC
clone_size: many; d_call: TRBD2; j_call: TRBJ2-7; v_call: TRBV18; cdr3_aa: CASSLAGSSYEQYF; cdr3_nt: TGTGCCAGCTCACTAGCGGGAAGCTCCTACGAGCAGTACTTC
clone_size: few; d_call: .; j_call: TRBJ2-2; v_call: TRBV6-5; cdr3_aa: CATGRGNTGELFF; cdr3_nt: TGTGCCACGGGCAGGGGGAACACCGGGGAGCTGTTTTTT
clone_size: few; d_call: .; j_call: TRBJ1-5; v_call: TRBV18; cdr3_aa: CASSPREASGNQPQHF; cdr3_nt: TGTGCCAGCTCACCACGCGAGGCGTCTGGGAATCAGCCCCAGCATTTT
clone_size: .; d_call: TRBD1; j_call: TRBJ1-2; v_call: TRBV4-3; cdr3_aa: CASSQGRGTGVDPHGYTF; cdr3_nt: TGCGCCAGCAGCCAGGGAAGAGGGACAGGGGTTGACCCGCATGGCTACACCTTC
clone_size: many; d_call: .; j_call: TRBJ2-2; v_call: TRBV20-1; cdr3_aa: CSAIVRIGPGELFF; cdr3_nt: TGCAGTGCTATAGTGCGGATAGGGCCCGGGGAGCTGTTTTTT
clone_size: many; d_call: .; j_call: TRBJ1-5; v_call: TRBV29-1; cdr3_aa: CSVIIGSQPQHF; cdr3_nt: TGCAGCGTTATCATTGGGTCTCAACCCCAGCATTTT
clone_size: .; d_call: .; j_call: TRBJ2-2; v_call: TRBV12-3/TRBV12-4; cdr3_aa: CASSPGMNTGELFF; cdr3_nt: TGTGCCAGCAGCCCGGGAATGAACACCGGGGAGCTGTTTTTT
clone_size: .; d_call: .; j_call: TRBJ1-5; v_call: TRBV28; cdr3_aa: CASRQTIIYQPQHF; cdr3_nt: TGTGCCAGCAGACAGACAATCATCTATCAGCCCCAGCATTTT
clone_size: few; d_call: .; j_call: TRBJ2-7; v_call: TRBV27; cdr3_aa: CASSRYPALGYEQYF; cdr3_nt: TGTGCCAGCAGTCGATACCCCGCCCTGGGATACGAGCAGTACTTC
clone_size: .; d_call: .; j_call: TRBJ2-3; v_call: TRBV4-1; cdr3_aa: CASSSLTPSTDTQYF; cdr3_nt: TGCGCCAGCAGCTCCTTGACTCCCAGCACAGATACGCAGTATTTT
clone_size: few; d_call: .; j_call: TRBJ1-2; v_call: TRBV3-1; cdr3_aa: CASSQDPAGNYGYTF; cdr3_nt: TGTGCCAGCAGCCAAGACCCCGCAGGGAACTATGGCTACACCTTC
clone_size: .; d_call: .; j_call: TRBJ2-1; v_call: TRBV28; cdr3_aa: CITGNNEQFF; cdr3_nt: TGTATTACAGGGAACAATGAGCAGTTCTTC
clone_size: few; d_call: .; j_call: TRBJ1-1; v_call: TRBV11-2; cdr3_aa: CASSPREVNTEAFF; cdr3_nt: TGTGCCAGCAGCCCGAGGGAGGTGAACACTGAAGCTTTCTTT
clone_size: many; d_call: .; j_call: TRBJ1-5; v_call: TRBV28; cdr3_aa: CASSFQEPQPQHF; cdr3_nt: TGTGCCAGCAGTTTTCAGGAACCTCAGCCCCAGCATTTT
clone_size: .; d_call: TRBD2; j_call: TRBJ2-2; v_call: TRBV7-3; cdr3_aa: CASSLIPPSGTNTGELFF; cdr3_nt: TGTGCCAGCAGCTTAATCCCCCCAAGCGGGACGAACACCGGGGAGCTGTTTTTT
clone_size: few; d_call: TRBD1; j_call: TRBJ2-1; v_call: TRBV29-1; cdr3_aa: CSVWTGDYNEQFF; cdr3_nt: TGCAGCGTTTGGACAGGGGATTACAATGAGCAGTTCTTC
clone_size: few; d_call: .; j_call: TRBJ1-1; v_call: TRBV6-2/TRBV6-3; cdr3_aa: CASSYPDREAFF; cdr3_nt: TGTGCCAGCAGTTATCCCGACAGGGAAGCTTTCTTT
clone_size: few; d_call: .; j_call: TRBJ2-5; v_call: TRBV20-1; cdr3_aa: CSALRQDQETQYF; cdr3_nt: TGCAGTGCTCTCCGACAGGACCAAGAGACCCAGTACTTC
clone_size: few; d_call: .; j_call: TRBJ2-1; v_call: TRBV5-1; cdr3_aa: CASSLAGNEQFF; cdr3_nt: TGCGCCAGCAGCTTGGCCGGCAATGAGCAGTTCTTC
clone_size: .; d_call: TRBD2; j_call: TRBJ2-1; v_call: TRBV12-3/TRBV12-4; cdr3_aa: CASSLILAGYNEQFF; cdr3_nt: TGTGCCAGCAGCCTGATACTAGCGGGGTACAATGAGCAGTTCTTC
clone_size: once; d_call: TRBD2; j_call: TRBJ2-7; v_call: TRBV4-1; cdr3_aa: CASSQVAGAYEQYF; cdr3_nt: TGCGCCAGCAGCCAGGTAGCGGGGGCCTACGAGCAGTACTTC
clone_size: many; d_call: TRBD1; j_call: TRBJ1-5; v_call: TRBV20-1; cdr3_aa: CSARAFDREYQPQHF; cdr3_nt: TGCAGTGCCCGCGCTTTCGACAGGGAATATCAGCCCCAGCATTTT
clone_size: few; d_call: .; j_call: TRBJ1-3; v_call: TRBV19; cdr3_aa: CASRPIDNYSGNTIYF; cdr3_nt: TGTGCCAGTAGACCCATCGACAACTACTCTGGAAACACCATATATTTT
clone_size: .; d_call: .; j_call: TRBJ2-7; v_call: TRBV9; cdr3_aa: CASSVGDGAPYEQYF; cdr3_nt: TGTGCCAGCAGCGTAGGGGACGGAGCGCCCTACGAGCAGTACTTC
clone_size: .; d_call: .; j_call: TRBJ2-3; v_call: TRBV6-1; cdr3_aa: CASSESIGRTDTQYF; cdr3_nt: TGTGCCAGCAGTGAAAGCATAGGTCGCACAGATACGCAGTATTTC
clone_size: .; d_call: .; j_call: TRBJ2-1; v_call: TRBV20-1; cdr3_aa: CSARDPLNEQFF; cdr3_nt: TGCAGTGCTAGAGATCCCCTTAATGAGCAGTTCTTC
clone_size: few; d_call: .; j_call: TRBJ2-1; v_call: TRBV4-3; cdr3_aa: CASSQPESSYNEQFF; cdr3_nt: TGCGCCAGCAGCCAACCAGAAAGCTCCTACAATGAGCAGTTCTTC
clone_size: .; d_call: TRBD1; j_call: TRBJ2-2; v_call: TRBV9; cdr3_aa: CASMKGQAYTGELFF; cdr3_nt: TGTGCCAGCATGAAGGGACAGGCCTACACCGGGGAGCTGTTTTTT
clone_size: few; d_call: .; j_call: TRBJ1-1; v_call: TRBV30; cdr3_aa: CAWSGQLNTEAFF; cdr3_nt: TGTGCCTGGAGTGGACAGCTGAACACTGAAGCTTTCTTT
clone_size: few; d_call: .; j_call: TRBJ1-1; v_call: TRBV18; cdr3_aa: CASSPRKENTEAFF; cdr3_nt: TGTGCCAGCTCACCAAGGAAGGAGAACACTGAAGCTTTCTTT
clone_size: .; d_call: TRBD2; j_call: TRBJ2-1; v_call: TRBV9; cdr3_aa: CASSATGTSGSYEQFF; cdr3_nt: TGTGCCAGCAGCGCCACCGGGACTAGCGGGAGTTATGAGCAGTTCTTC
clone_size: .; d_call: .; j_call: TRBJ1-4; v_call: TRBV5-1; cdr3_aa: CASSLGGTTNEKLFF; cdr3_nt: TGCGCCAGCAGCTTGGGGGGGACAACTAATGAAAAACTGTTTTTT
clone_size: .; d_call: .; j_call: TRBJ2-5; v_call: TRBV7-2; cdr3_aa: CASSLEAGTETQYF; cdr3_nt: TGTGCCAGCAGCTTAGAGGCGGGAACAGAGACCCAGTACTTC
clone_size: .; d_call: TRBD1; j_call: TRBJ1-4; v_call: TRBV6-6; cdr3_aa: CASGLKTGGVREKLFF; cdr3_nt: TGTGCCAGCGGCTTAAAGACAGGGGGGGTAAGAGAAAAACTGTTTTTT
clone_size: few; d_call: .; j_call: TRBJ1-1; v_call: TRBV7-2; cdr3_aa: CASTLRSGTEAFF; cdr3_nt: TGTGCCAGCACCCTCCGTAGTGGGACTGAAGCTTTCTTT
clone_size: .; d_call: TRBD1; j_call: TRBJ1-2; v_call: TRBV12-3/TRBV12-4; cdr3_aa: CASSRDRGANYGYTF; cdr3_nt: TGTGCCAGCAGCCGGGACAGGGGCGCTAACTATGGCTACACCTTC
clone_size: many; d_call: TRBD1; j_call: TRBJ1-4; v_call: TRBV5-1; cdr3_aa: CASSGQGGPNEKLFF; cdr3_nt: TGCGCCAGCAGCGGACAGGGGGGGCCTAATGAAAAACTGTTTTTT
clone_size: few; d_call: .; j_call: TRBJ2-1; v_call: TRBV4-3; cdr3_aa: CASSQEAFPGYNEQFF; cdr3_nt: TGCGCCAGCAGCCAAGAGGCTTTCCCTGGTTACAATGAGCAGTTCTTC
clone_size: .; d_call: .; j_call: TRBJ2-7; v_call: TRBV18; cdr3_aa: CASSPRTDFYEQYF; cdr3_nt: TGTGCCAGCTCACCACGGACAGACTTCTACGAGCAGTACTTC